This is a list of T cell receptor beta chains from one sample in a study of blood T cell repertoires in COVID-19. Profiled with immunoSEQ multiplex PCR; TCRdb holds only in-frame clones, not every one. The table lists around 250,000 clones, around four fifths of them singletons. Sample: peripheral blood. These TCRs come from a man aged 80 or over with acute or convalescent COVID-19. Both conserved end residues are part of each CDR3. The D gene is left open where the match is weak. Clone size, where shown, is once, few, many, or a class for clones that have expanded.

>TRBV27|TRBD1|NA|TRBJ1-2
TGTGCCAGCACCCGGACAGGGGCCTATGGCTACACCTTC
CASTRTGAYGYTF
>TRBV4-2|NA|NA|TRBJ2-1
TGTGCCAGCAGCCAAGACCTAGCAGGTGAGCAGTTCTTC
CASSQDLAGEQFF
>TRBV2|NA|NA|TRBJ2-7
TGTGCCAGCAGTCTGTGGCAGAACTACGAGCAGTACTTC
CASSLWQNYEQYF
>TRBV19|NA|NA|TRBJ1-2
TGTGCCAGTAGTATACAGGGGTCCTATGGCTACACCTTC
CASSIQGSYGYTF
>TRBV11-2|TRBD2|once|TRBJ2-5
TGTGCCAGCAGCTTAGGGGGACTAGCGGGTAAAGAGACCCAGTACTTC
CASSLGGLAGKETQYF
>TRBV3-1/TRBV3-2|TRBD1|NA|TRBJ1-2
TGTGCCAGCAGCTGGGACAGACTCTATGGCTACACCTTC
CASSWDRLYGYTF
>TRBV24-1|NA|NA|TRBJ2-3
TGTGCCACCAGTGAGCGAGGGTTGGTGACAGATACGCAGTATTTT
CATSERGLVTDTQYF
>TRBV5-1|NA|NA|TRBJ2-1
TGCGCCAGCAGCTTGGGACAACGGAATGAGCAGTTCTTC
CASSLGQRNEQFF
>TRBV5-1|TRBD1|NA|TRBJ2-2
TGCGCCAGCAGCTTGGGTGACGGGACAGGGACCACCACCGGGGAGCTGTTTTTT
CASSLGDGTGTTTGELFF
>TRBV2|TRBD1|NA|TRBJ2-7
TGTGCCAGCAGCCCAGGGCAGGGGGTCCACGAGCAGTACTTC
CASSPGQGVHEQYF
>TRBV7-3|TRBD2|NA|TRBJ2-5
TGTGCCAGCAGCTTAAGACCGAATAGCGGGGAGAAAGAGACCCAGTACTTC
CASSLRPNSGEKETQYF
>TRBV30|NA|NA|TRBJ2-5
TGTGCCTGGGGAGTCGTGGAGACCCAGTACTTC
CAWGVVETQYF
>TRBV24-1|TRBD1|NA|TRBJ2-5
TGTGCCACCAGTGAAAAGAGAACAGGGGGCCCTCGAGAGACCCAGTACTTC
CATSEKRTGGPRETQYF
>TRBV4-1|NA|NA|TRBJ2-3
TGCGCCAGCAGCCCGACAGGCTATACGCAGTATTTT
CASSPTGYTQYF
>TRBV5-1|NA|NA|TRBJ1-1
TGCGCCAGCAGCTTATTAGGGGCCACTGAAGCTTTCTTT
CASSLLGATEAFF
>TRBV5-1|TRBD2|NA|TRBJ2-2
TGCGCCAGCAGCCCGGGGACTAGCTTCCTCACCGGGGAGCTGTTTTTT
CASSPGTSFLTGELFF
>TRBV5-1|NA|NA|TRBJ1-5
TGCGCCAGCAGCTTGGATATAGAAAATCAGCCCCAGCATTTT
CASSLDIENQPQHF
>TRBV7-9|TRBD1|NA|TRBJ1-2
TGTGCCAGCAGCTTAGATGGGACAGATTCTAACTATGGCTACACCTTC
CASSLDGTDSNYGYTF
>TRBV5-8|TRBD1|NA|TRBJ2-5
TGTGCCAGCAGCTTAGGAGACAGGGACCCGCGGGAGACCCAGTACTTC
CASSLGDRDPRETQYF
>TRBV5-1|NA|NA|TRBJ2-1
TGCGCCAGCAGTCCGGACCGGGGCAATGAGCAGTTCTTC
CASSPDRGNEQFF
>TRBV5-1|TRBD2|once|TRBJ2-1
TGCGCCAGCAGCCTTAGCGGGGCCTACAATGAGCAGTTCTTC
CASSLSGAYNEQFF
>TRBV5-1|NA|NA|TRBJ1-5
TGCGCCAGCAGCCCAAAGGTACAGGAAGGATATGGGCAGCCCCAGCATTTT
CASSPKVQEGYGQPQHF
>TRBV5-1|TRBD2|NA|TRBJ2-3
TGCGCCAGCAGCTCGACTAGCGGGAATTCAGATACGCAGTATTTT
CASSSTSGNSDTQYF
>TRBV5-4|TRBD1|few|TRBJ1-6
TGTGCCAGCAGCTTGGGGGGGGACAGGACAGGGAATTCACCCCTCCACTTT
CASSLGGDRTGNSPLHF
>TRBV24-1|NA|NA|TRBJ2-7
TGTGCCACCAGTGCAGACTCCTACGAGCAGTACTTC
CATSADSYEQYF
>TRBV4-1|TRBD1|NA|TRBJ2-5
TGCGCCAGCAGCCTCAGACAGGGGCGAGAGACCCAGTACTTC
CASSLRQGRETQYF
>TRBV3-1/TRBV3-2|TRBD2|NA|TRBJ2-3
TGTGCCAGCAGCCGAGGTAGCGGGACCGCAGATACGCAGTATTTT
CASSRGSGTADTQYF
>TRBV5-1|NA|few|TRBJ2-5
TGCGCCAGCAGCTTGGGCCCCCTGCGGGAGACCCAGTACTTC
CASSLGPLRETQYF
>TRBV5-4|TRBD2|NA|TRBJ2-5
TGTGCCAGCAGCTTGGTGCTAGCGGGAGGGCCCTCGGAGACCCAGTACTTC
CASSLVLAGGPSETQYF
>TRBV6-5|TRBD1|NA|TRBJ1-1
TGTGCCAGCAGCTTCACAGGGGGCACTGAAGCTTTCTTT
CASSFTGGTEAFF
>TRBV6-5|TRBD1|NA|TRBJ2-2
TGTGCCAGCAGCCGACAGGGGACCACCGGGGAGCTGTTTTTT
CASSRQGTTGELFF
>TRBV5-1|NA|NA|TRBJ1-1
TGCGCCAGCAGCTTGGATGGAGACTCAATGAACACTGAAGCTTTCTTT
CASSLDGDSMNTEAFF
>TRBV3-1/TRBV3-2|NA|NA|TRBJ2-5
TGTGCCAGCAGCCAAGTTGGTGGTCAGCAAGAGACCCAGTACTTC
CASSQVGGQQETQYF
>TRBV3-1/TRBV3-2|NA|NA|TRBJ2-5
TGTGCCAGCAGCCGTTCTAGCGCCCGGGTCCAAGAGACCCAGTACTTC
CASSRSSARVQETQYF
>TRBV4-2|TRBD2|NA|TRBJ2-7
TGTGCCAGCAGCCCGACTAGCGGGGCTTCCTACGAGCAGTACTTC
CASSPTSGASYEQYF
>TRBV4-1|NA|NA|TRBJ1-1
TGCGCCAGCAGCCAAGACAGGATGAACACTGAAGCTTTCTTT
CASSQDRMNTEAFF
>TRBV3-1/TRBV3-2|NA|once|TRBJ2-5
TGTGCCAGCAGCCCGACAGCTCAAGAGACCCAGTACTTC
CASSPTAQETQYF
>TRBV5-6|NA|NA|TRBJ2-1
TGTGCCAGCAGCTTGGCGGCGGAGAGTGAGCAGTTCTTC
CASSLAAESEQFF